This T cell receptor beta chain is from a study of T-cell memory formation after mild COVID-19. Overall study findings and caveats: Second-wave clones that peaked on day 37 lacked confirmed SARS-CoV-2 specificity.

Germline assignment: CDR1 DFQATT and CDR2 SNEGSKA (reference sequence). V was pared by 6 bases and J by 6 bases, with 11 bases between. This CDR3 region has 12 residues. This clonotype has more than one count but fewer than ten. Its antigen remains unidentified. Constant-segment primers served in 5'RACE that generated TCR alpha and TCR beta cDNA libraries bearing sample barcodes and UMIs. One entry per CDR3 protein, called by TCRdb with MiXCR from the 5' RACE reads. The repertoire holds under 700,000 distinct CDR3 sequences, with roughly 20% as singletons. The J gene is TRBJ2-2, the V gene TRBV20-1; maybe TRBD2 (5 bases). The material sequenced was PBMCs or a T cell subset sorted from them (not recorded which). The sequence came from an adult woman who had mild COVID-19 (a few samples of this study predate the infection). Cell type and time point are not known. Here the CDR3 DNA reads TGCAGTGCCTTTGTCGGGGCCGGGGAGCTGTTTTTT. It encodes CSAFVGAGELFF.